This TCR beta chain derives from a study of patients and donors after allogeneic stem cell transplantation. The length of the CDR3 is 14 residues. The V end was cut by 2 bases, the J end by 3 bases, with 12 bases between. Germline values: CDR1 SGHRS, CDR2 YFSETQ. One entry per CDR3 protein results from TCRdb running MiXCR on the RT-PCR reads. The sample lists 800,000 to 1,000,000 distinct CDR3 sequences, around 17% occurring once. The receptor was isolated from a human donor who was either an allogeneic HSCT recipient or a stem cell or donor lymphocyte infusion donor (not recorded which). It is not recorded whose cells these are; they may come from a transplant donor. The sample was blood, either unsorted or a sorted T cell fraction (not recorded which). The V and J genes are TRBV5-1 and TRBJ2-7; no definite D call. The CDR3 coding sequence is TGCGCCAGCAGCTTCGGGCAGAACTTCTACGAGCAGTACTTC. Translated: CASSFGQNFYEQYF. The entire variable domain, with the rest obtained from reference TRBV5-1 and TRBJ2-7, is as follows: KAGVTQTPRYLIKTRGQQVTLSCSPISGHRSVSWYQQTPGQGLQFLFEYFSETQRNKGNFPGRFSGRQFSNSRSEMNVSTLELGDSALYLCASSFGQNFYEQYFGPGTRLTVT.